The 10 T cell receptor beta chains below were found in one sample sequenced in a study of early T cells in non-severe SARS-CoV-2 infection. TCRdb itself ran the 5' RACE reads through MiXCR, one entry per CDR3 protein. The profile shows tens of thousands of distinct CDR3 sequences, roughly 9.9% of them singletons. Sequencing input: whole blood. The receptors stem from an adult who was a healthcare worker with PCR-confirmed SARS-CoV-2 infection or an uninfected control (not recorded which).

This clonotype was counted a few times. The chain combines TRBV7-3 with TRBJ2-1; 8 bases fit TRBD1. Germline assignment: CDR1 SGHTA and CDR2 FQGTGA. Losses at the gene ends were 8 bases for V and 6 bases for J; bases not matched to a gene: 12. The CDR3 loop spans 15 amino acids. This CDR3 is CASGFRDRPINEQFF. In nucleotides, the CDR3 is TGTGCCAGCGGGTTCCGGGACAGGCCCATCAATGAGCAGTTCTTC.

This clonotype has ten or more counts. V usage is TRBV5-6 and J usage is TRBJ1-1; the D is unclear. The germline CDR1 and CDR2 sequences are SGHDT and YYEEEE. The CDR3 is 14 amino acids. With 3 bases removed from V and 1 base from J, the gap between germline ends came to 10 bases. CDR3 nucleotide sequence: TGTGCCAGCAGCTCGATTACACAGAACACTGAAGCTTTCTTT. It specifies CASSSITQNTEAFF.

This clonotype was seen a few times. The rearrangement links TRBV20-1 to TRBJ2-7; 10 positions match TRBD2. The germline V gene has CDR1 DFQATT and CDR2 SNEGSKA (reference sequence). V gave up 6 bases and J gave up 3 bases; unmatched junction bases: 5. The CDR3 contains 13 residues. The CDR3 is CSAATSGNYEQYF. CDR3 DNA: TGCAGTGCCGCAACTAGCGGGAACTACGAGCAGTACTTC.

This clonotype was found many times. The chain employs TRBV7-2 and TRBJ2-5; TRBD2 might be the D (7 bases). The length of the CDR3 is 12 residues. Germline lookup yields CDR1 SGHTA and CDR2 FQGNSA. V was pared by 4 bases and J by 9 bases, with 12 bases between. The CDR3 reads CASSWGGQSQYF. The CDR3 DNA is TGTGCCAGCAGCTGGGGGGGGCAGTCCCAGTACTTC.

The rearrangement uses TRBV19 and TRBJ2-2; 8 bases fit TRBD1. Looked up from germline, CDR1 is LNHDA and CDR2 is SQIVND (reference sequence). The CDR3 covers 15 residues. V gave up 5 bases and J gave up 8 bases; unmatched junction bases: 10. For the CDR3, the DNA is TGTGCCAGTAGTCAACTCCCAGGGGGCCGAGGGGAGCTGTTTTTT. Protein: CASSQLPGGRGELFF.

This clonotype was counted many times. V gene TRBV7-2 combines with J gene TRBJ2-7, with 12 bases identical to TRBD1. Germline values: CDR1 SGHTA, CDR2 FQGNSA. J lost 8 bases, V lost 2 bases, and 25 bases had no gene match. The CDR3 is 21 residues long. CDR3 amino acids: CASSLYGTGGAGGKGRAQQYF. In DNA form, the CDR3 reads TGTGCCAGCAGCTTATACGGGACAGGGGGCGCTGGTGGGAAGGGGCGAGCCCAGCAGTACTTC.

This clonotype was seen many times. The V call is TRBV6-1, the J call TRBJ2-1; tentative D call: TRBD1 (6 bases). CDR3 length: 14 residues. V was pared by 8 bases and J by 3 bases, with 14 bases between. CDR1 and CDR2 from the germline V gene are MNHNS and SASEGT. CDR3 nucleotide sequence: TGTGCCAGCCAGGACAGTTCACGCTACAATGAGCAGTTCTTC. It encodes CASQDSSRYNEQFF.

The rearrangement joins TRBV29-1 to TRBJ2-7, with D unclear. Trimming pared 5 bases from V and 0 bases from J, leaving 11 bases between. Per the germline V gene, CDR1 is SQVTM and CDR2 is ANQGSEA. The CDR3 has 13 residues. CDR3 coding DNA: TGCAGCGTTCTGGGCCTGACCTCCTACGAGCAGTACTTC. This encodes CSVLGLTSYEQYF.

The chain couples TRBV21-1 to TRBJ1-1. TRBV21-1 is described as a pseudogene. The CDR3 totals 16 residues. DNA of the CDR3: TGTGCCAGCAGCAAGAGAGGTCGAGGGAAGAACACTGAAGCTTTCTTT. This encodes CASSKRGRGKNTEAFF.

The table lists this clonotype with many counts. V and J are TRBV20-1 and TRBJ2-5; the D gene is possibly TRBD2 (5 bases). V was cut by 5 bases and J by 2 bases, with 15 bases left in between. The CDR3 covers 14 residues. The germline gives CDR1 DFQATT, CDR2 SNEGSKA (reference sequence). Here the CDR3 reads CSARDFRGQETQYF. For the CDR3, the DNA is TGCAGTGCTCGCGACTTCCGGGGACAAGAGACCCAGTACTTC.